The 30 T cell receptor beta chains in this list originate from one sample, sequenced in a study of tissue T cells after allogeneic stem cell transplantation. As for time point: mouse harvest day 14 after allogeneic transplant. Mouse grafts combined 10^7 T-cell-depleted bone marrow cells with 10^6 splenic CD5+ T cells. TCRdb's table, derived via immunoSEQ multiplex PCR, lists solely in-frame clones and lacks some. The repertoire includes about 7,700 clones, about 35% of them detected once, and about 6.3% sits in the top ten. Specimen: skin. These receptors were obtained from a female BALB/c mouse given C57BL/6 T cells with graft-versus-host disease after an allogeneic hematopoietic cell transplant.

Note on this clone: Any gene name here is a mouse gene name. From the germline J gene comes the end of the CDR3, since the read stops 1 residue before it. V and J are TRBV23 and TRBJ2-1. The CDR3 has 13 amino acids. Germline lookup yields CDR1 KGHTA and CDR2 FQNQQP. The covered CDR3 bases are TGCTCCAGCAGCCGGGACAACTATGCTGAGCAGTTC. Encoded protein: CSSSRDNYAEQF. The whole CDR3 region reads CSSSRDNYAEQFF.

Details on this clone: These gene names are mouse names. Read sequence stops 1 residue before the CDR3 end, and the germline J gene provides the missing end. The rearrangement links TRBV26 to TRBJ2-2, with 7 bases that match TRBD1. CDR1 is KGHPV and CDR2 is FQNQEV in the germline V gene (reference sequence). This CDR3 has 15 residues. The V gene end was trimmed by 4 bases and the J gene end by 1 base; junction bases not matched to a gene: 3. The chain's CDR3 is CASSPRDRNTGQLYF. Incomplete CDR3 DNA: TGTGCCAGCAGTCCGAGGGACAGAAACACCGGGCAGCTCTAC.

This clone was seen a single time. Gene names are the mouse ones. The DNA ends 1 residue before the CDR3 does, and the rest of the CDR3 is filled in from the germline J gene. V is TRBV26 and J is TRBJ2-7; perhaps TRBD1 as D (6 bases). Germline V gene lookup returns CDR1 KGHPV and CDR2 FQNQEV (reference sequence). The CDR3 has 13 amino acids. V was shortened by 2 bases and J by 4 bases, with 9 bases between the two germline ends. The CDR3 here is CASSLGTPYEQYF. CDR3 DNA, as far as it was read: TGTGCCAGCAGTCTGGGGACACCGTATGAACAGTAC.

This clone has a handful of counts. Gene labels here are mouse ones. The sequenced fragment ends 1 residue before the CDR3 boundary, so the rest is inferred from the germline J gene. The chain employs TRBV26 and TRBJ1-3; D ambiguous. The germline CDR1 and CDR2 sequences are KGHPV and FQNQEV (reference sequence). The germline V and J ends were trimmed by 4 bases and 0 bases, with 7 bases remaining between them. There are 14 residues in the CDR3. The sequenced part of the CDR3 DNA is TGTGCCAGCAGTCGCGGGGTTTCTGGAAATACGCTCTAT. Encoded protein: CASSRGVSGNTLY. Given in full, the CDR3 is CASSRGVSGNTLYF. The full variable domain, with the rest looked up from reference TRBV26 and TRBJ1-3, is NSKVIQTPRYLVKGQGQKAKMRCIPEKGHPVVFWYQQNKNNEFKFLINFQNQEVLQQIDMTEKRFSAECPSNSPCSLEIQSSEAGDSALYLCASSRGVSGNTLYFGEGSRLIVV.

Concerning this clone itself: Gene labels here are mouse ones. The read ends 1 residue early relative to the CDR3; the germline J gene fills the gap. This chain joins TRBV26 and TRBJ2-7, with D possibly being TRBD1 (5 bases). This CDR3 spans 14 amino acids. The germline CDR1 and CDR2 sequences are KGHPV and FQNQEV (reference sequence). The V gene lost 0 bases and the J gene lost 3 bases, with 9 bases spanning the gap. Partial CDR3 DNA: TGTGCCAGCAGTCTGTCTCAGGGTTTCTATGAACAGTAC. Encoded protein: CASSLSQGFYEQY. In full, the CDR3 is CASSLSQGFYEQYF.

The sample holds a few counts of this clone. Gene names and germline match the mouse. The read ends 1 residue shy of where the CDR3 ends; the end is completed using the germline J gene. J is TRBJ2-7 and V is TRBV16, with no clear D. The V end was cut by 0 bases, the J end by 5 bases, with 2 bases between. Germline lookup yields CDR1 SGHSA and CDR2 FRNQAP. The CDR3 runs to 11 residues. CDR3 DNA (partial): TGTGCAAGCAGCTTAGAGGATGAACAGTAC. This sequence encodes CASSLEDEQY. The whole CDR3 protein reads CASSLEDEQYF.

Remarks on this clone: The germline and genes are mouse ones. With the read ending 1 residue before the CDR3 end, the germline J gene is used to fill in that end. This rearrangement joins TRBV26 to TRBJ2-4, with D tentatively TRBD1 (7 bases). The germline V gene encodes CDR1 KGHPV and CDR2 FQNQEV (reference sequence). Between the trimmed V and J ends, which lost 2 bases and 6 bases, there was a span of 12 bases. The CDR3 has 14 amino acids. The CDR3: CASSLKGARNTLYF. CDR3 DNA, as far as it was read: TGTGCCAGCAGTCTGAAGGGGGCGCGCAACACCTTGTAC.

In its sample, this clone is medium-sized. Gene and germline names: mouse. The read ends 1 residue before the CDR3 terminus; that terminus is restored from the germline J gene. V gene TRBV26 combines with J gene TRBJ2-1, with D perhaps matching TRBD1 (6 bases). Between the trimmed V and J ends, which lost 6 bases and 0 bases, there was a span of 9 bases. The CDR3 runs 14 residues. Per germline, CDR1 KGHPV and CDR2 FQNQEV (reference sequence). The sequenced CDR3 bases are TGTGCCAGCAGCGACAGGAATAACTATGCTGAGCAGTTC. Protein product: CASSDRNNYAEQF. The whole CDR3 sequence is CASSDRNNYAEQFF.

As regards this clone: Mouse germline and gene names are used. The read stops 1 residue short of the end of the CDR3; the missing end is completed from the germline J gene. The genes are TRBV31 and TRBJ1-1; 10 bases map to TRBD1. CDR3 length: 13 amino acids. Germline V gene sequence: CDR1 GKSSPN, CDR2 SITVG. V was pared by 1 base and J by 5 bases, with 1 base of the junction left unmatched. CDR3 DNA, as far as it was read: TGTGCCTGGAGTCGGGGACAGGGGACAGAAGTCTTC. As protein: CAWSRGQGTEVF. The complete CDR3 reads CAWSRGQGTEVFF.

With regard to this clone: Mouse gene names and germline throughout. With the read ending 1 residue before the CDR3 end, the germline J gene is used to fill in that end. The chain joins TRBV16 to TRBJ1-1; D remains ambiguous. The CDR3 contains 14 residues. The V end was cut by 2 bases, the J end by 0 bases, with 7 bases between. Looked up from germline, CDR1 is SGHSA and CDR2 is FRNQAP. The CDR3 is CASSLRHANTEVFF. CDR3 DNA, as far as it was read: TGTGCAAGCAGCTTACGACACGCAAACACAGAAGTCTTC. Looking up the rest from reference TRBV16 and TRBJ1-1 gives the full variable domain: NAGVIQTPRHKVTGKGQEATLWCEPISGHSAVFWYRQTIVQGLEFLTYFRNQAPIDDSGMPKERFSAQMPNQSHSTLKIQSTQPQDSAVYLCASSLRHANTEVFFGKGTRLTVV.

A note on this clone: Mouse names are used for the genes. The sequenced fragment ends 1 residue before the CDR3 boundary, so the rest is inferred from the germline J gene. The J gene is TRBJ1-1, the V gene TRBV26; TRBD1 matches 9 bases. The CDR3 loop spans 14 amino acids. Germline CDR1 is KGHPV and CDR2 is FQNQEV (reference sequence). After removal of 3 bases from V and 7 bases from J, the junction contained 6 bases not matched to a gene. The CDR3 sequence is CASSLTGGALEVFF. CDR3 DNA (partial): TGTGCCAGCAGTCTTACAGGGGGCGCCTTAGAAGTCTTC.

About this clone: Genes and germline come from the mouse. The read comes to an end 1 residue before the CDR3 does, leaving the germline J gene to fill in the end. This chain joins TRBV24 and TRBJ2-4; no definite D call. Germline values: CDR1 KGHTA, CDR2 FRNEEI. The CDR3 runs 13 residues. Trimming stripped 4 bases from V and 0 bases from J, with 5 bases between. CDR3 region: CASSPKSQNTLYF. The sequenced part of the CDR3 DNA is TGTGCCAGCAGTCCCAAAAGTCAAAACACCTTGTAC.

This clone was detected only once. Any gene name here is a mouse gene name. The sequenced fragment ends 1 residue before the CDR3 boundary, so the rest is inferred from the germline J gene. J is TRBJ1-1 and V is TRBV26; D remains unclear. The CDR3 sequence is 10 residues long. The germline V and J ends were trimmed by 6 bases and 7 bases, with 6 bases remaining between them. From germline, CDR1 is KGHPV and CDR2 FQNQEV (reference sequence). CDR3 DNA, as far as it was read: TGTGCCAGCAGCTCAGGAGAAGTCTTC. Its translation is CASSSGEVF. The whole CDR3 region reads CASSSGEVFF.

A note on this clone: Gene and germline names: mouse. Coverage ceases 1 residue before the CDR3 finishes, and the germline J gene fills in the end. The rearrangement joins TRBV3 to TRBJ1-1, with D possibly matching TRBD1 (6 bases). Germline V gives CDR1 SNHLY, CDR2 FYNGKV (reference sequence). This CDR3 has 12 residues. V was trimmed by 5 bases and J by 5 bases, leaving 9 bases between them. This chain's CDR3 is CASSKQGTEVFF. CDR3 DNA, as far as it was read: TGTGCCAGCAGCAAACAGGGTACAGAAGTCTTC.

As for this clone: Genes and germline come from the mouse. The missing CDR3 end, 1 residue past where the read stops, is filled in from the germline J gene. The chain employs TRBV3 and TRBJ2-2, with 7 bases lining up with TRBD1. After removal of 5 bases from V and 0 bases from J, the junction contained 3 bases not matched to a gene. CDR1 and CDR2 from the germline V gene are SNHLY and FYNGKV (reference sequence). This CDR3 region has 15 residues. The sequenced CDR3 bases are TGTGCCAGCAGCACGACAGGGTCAAACACCGGGCAGCTCTAC. This gives the protein CASSTTGSNTGQLY. The entire CDR3 is CASSTTGSNTGQLYF.

In the case of this clone: Gene names denote mouse genes. The missing CDR3 end, 1 residue past where the read stops, is filled in from the germline J gene. The chain employs TRBV23 and TRBJ2-3. The germline V gene encodes CDR1 KGHTA and CDR2 FQNQQP. The CDR3 extends over 13 amino acids. The CDR3 region is CSSSQDPAETLYF. The sequenced CDR3 bases are TGCTCCAGCAGTCAAGACCCTGCAGAAACGCTGTAT.

This clone has only a few counts. Gene labels here are mouse ones. The sequence runs out 1 residue before the end of the CDR3; the remainder is reconstructed from the germline J gene. V usage is TRBV26 and J usage is TRBJ1-2; the D gene is possibly TRBD1 (6 bases). Per germline, CDR1 KGHPV and CDR2 FQNQEV (reference sequence). Trimming took 8 bases from V and 1 from J, leaving 8 bases between them. The CDR3 sequence is 12 residues long. CDR3 sequence: CASLDRNSDYTF. The sequenced part of the CDR3 DNA is TGTGCCAGCCTGGACAGAAACTCCGACTACACC.

To note about this clone: Genes here carry mouse names. The read is 1 residue too short to cover the CDR3 end, so that end is filled in from the germline J gene. The rearrangement joins TRBV5 to TRBJ2-5; 7 bases are a match to TRBD2. Trimming at V came to 1 base and at J to 1 base, leaving 8 bases not matched to a gene. From germline, CDR1 is LGHNA and CDR2 YNLKQL (reference sequence). CDR3 length: 17 residues. The CDR3 bases that were read are TGTGCCAGCAGCCAAGTCCTGGGGGAGGAGGACCAAGACACCCAGTAC. Protein sequence: CASSQVLGEEDQDTQY. The full CDR3 sequence reads CASSQVLGEEDQDTQYF.

This clone came up a few times. The listed genes are named as in mouse. The sequence runs out 1 residue before the end of the CDR3; the remainder is reconstructed from the germline J gene. This chain uses TRBV13-1 with TRBJ2-4; D is possibly TRBD1 (5 bases). The CDR3 contains 14 residues. Trimming pared 4 bases from V and 0 bases from J, leaving 9 bases between. Germline lookup yields CDR1 NSHNY and CDR2 SYGAGN. CDR3 sequence: CASSTRQSQNTLYF. The DNA read from the CDR3 is TGTGCCAGCAGTACTCGACAGAGTCAAAACACCTTGTAC.

About this clone: The gene names here belong to mouse. The CDR3 bases that were read are TGTGCCAGCAGTCTCGGGGGGTACCAAGACACCCAGTAC. This codes for CASSLGGYQDTQY. The whole CDR3 sequence reads CASSLGGYQDTQYF. The chain combines TRBV26 with TRBJ2-5; tentative D call: TRBD2 (6 bases). With the read ending 1 residue before the CDR3 end, the germline J gene is used to fill in that end. The length of the CDR3 is 14 residues. V lost 3 bases and J 1 base, leaving 8 bases between the germline ends. Germline V gives CDR1 KGHPV, CDR2 FQNQEV (reference sequence).

On this clone itself: Gene names follow the mouse nomenclature. The read comes to an end 1 residue before the CDR3 does, leaving the germline J gene to fill in the end. The genes are TRBV3 and TRBJ2-3, with unresolved D. The CDR3 loop spans 14 amino acids. Between the trimmed V and J ends, which lost 2 bases and 3 bases, there was a span of 9 bases. Germline CDR1 is SNHLY and CDR2 is FYNGKV (reference sequence). The part of the CDR3 DNA that was read is TGTGCCAGCAGCTTACTCGGGAGCGCAGAAACGCTGTAT. Its translation: CASSLLGSAETLY. The whole CDR3 reads CASSLLGSAETLYF.

In its sample, this clone was seen a few times. Mouse gene names and germline throughout. Read sequence stops 1 residue before the CDR3 end, and the germline J gene provides the missing end. V is TRBV26 and J is TRBJ2-2, with a weak D call TRBD1 (6 bases). The germline gives CDR1 KGHPV, CDR2 FQNQEV (reference sequence). This CDR3 has 14 residues. The V end lost 5 bases, the J end lost 1 base, and 8 bases lay between the germline ends. CDR3 in amino acids: CASSGTINTGQLYF. The sequenced CDR3 bases are TGTGCCAGCAGTGGGACAATAAACACCGGGCAGCTCTAC.

This clone was detected only a few times. Gene and germline names: mouse. From the germline J gene comes the end of the CDR3, since the read stops 1 residue before it. The chain combines TRBV26 with TRBJ1-3; 10 bases are shared with TRBD1. This CDR3 contains 16 residues. V lost 4 bases to trimming and J lost 0 bases; unmatched junction nucleotides: 3. Germline V gives CDR1 KGHPV, CDR2 FQNQEV (reference sequence). CDR3 in amino acids: CASSPRDRGSGNTLYF. The DNA read from the CDR3 is TGTGCCAGCAGTCCCCGGGACAGGGGTTCTGGAAATACGCTCTAT.

By share, this clone ranks as large. The gene names given are mouse names. The read halts 1 residue ahead of the CDR3 end, with the missing end drawn from the germline J gene. The chain recombines TRBV16 with TRBJ2-7; 10 bases agree with TRBD2. The CDR3 runs 14 residues. In germline, CDR1 is SGHSA, CDR2 FRNQAP. V lost 1 base, J lost 7 bases, and 4 bases stayed unmatched. The part of the CDR3 DNA that was read is TGTGCAAGCAGCTTAGTTCTGGGGGGGCGCGAACAGTAC. Translation gives CASSLVLGGREQY. In full, the CDR3 reads CASSLVLGGREQYF.

There are a few counts of this clone. The listed genes are named as in mouse. Here the CDR3 reads CSSSQGQVSNERLFF. The DNA read from the CDR3 is TGCTCCAGCAGTCAAGGACAAGTTTCCAACGAAAGATTATTT. This chain connects TRBV23 to TRBJ1-4; the D segment call TRBD1 is taken from the table without a DNA check. The observed sequence ends 1 residue before the CDR3 terminus, with the missing tail filled in from the germline J gene. The CDR3 extends over 15 amino acids. Germline lookup yields CDR1 KGHTA and CDR2 FQNQQP.

In the case of this clone: Mouse germline and gene names are used. The missing CDR3 end, 1 residue past where the read stops, is filled in from the germline J gene. This rearrangement joins TRBV13-1 to TRBJ2-4, with 13 positions matching TRBD2. CDR3 length equals 13 residues. V trimming: 7 bases; J trimming: 6 bases; junction bases outside the gene matches: 2. Looked up from germline, CDR1 is NSHNY and CDR2 is SYGAGN. The CDR3 sequence is CASGTGGVNTLYF. The CDR3 DNA, read in part, is TGTGCCAGCGGGACTGGGGGGGTGAACACCTTGTAC.

In regard to this clone: Gene names refer to mouse genes. The observed sequence ends 1 residue before the CDR3 terminus, with the missing tail filled in from the germline J gene. V is TRBV26 and J is TRBJ2-3, with 9 bases matching TRBD1. V gave up 5 bases and J gave up 1 base; unmatched junction bases: 4. The germline V gene encodes CDR1 KGHPV and CDR2 FQNQEV (reference sequence). CDR3 length: 15 residues. The CDR3 protein is CASSVGQGGAETLYF. The sequenced part of the CDR3 DNA is TGTGCCAGCAGTGTGGGACAGGGTGGTGCAGAAACGCTGTAT.

Of note for this clone: Any gene name here is a mouse gene name. The sequenced fragment ends 1 residue before the CDR3 boundary, so the rest is inferred from the germline J gene. This rearrangement joins TRBV4 to TRBJ2-1; TRBD2 agrees at 13 bases. Germline-derived CDR1 and CDR2 are LGHDT and YNNKQL (reference sequence). CDR3 length: 16 amino acids. V lost 5 bases, J lost 1 base, and 2 bases stayed unmatched. CDR3 DNA, as far as it was read: TGTGCCAGCAGCCCGGGACTGGGGGGGAACTATGCTGAGCAGTTC. This sequence encodes CASSPGLGGNYAEQF. The full-length CDR3 reads as CASSPGLGGNYAEQFF.

As regards this clone: Gene names denote mouse genes. With the read ending 1 residue before the CDR3 end, the germline J gene is used to fill in that end. The V call is TRBV16, the J call TRBJ1-1, with D possibly TRBD1 on 5 matching bases. Germline CDR1 and CDR2: SGHSA and FRNQAP. V was shortened by 1 base and J by 1 base, with 7 bases between the two germline ends. This CDR3 contains 14 residues. CDR3 residues: CASSLVGVNTEVFF. The CDR3 DNA, read in part, is TGTGCAAGCAGCTTAGTGGGGGTGAACACAGAAGTCTTC.

By its share, this clone is medium-sized. Gene labels here are mouse ones. Sequencing ends 1 residue short of the CDR3 end; the germline J gene provides the rest. V usage is TRBV26 and J usage is TRBJ1-1; no reliable D call. V gave up 2 bases and J gave up 0 bases, with 1 base separating them. This CDR3 comprises 12 residues. Germline V gene lookup returns CDR1 KGHPV and CDR2 FQNQEV (reference sequence). CDR3 bases read: TGTGCCAGCAGTCTGGCAAACACAGAAGTCTTC. Amino acid sequence: CASSLANTEVF. The whole CDR3 region reads CASSLANTEVFF.